This TCR beta chain was observed in a study of OX40 agonist ivuxolimab in advanced cancers. At the level of the study: Age averaged about 60 years (range roughly 20 to 90), and around 78% were male.

This CDR3 has 16 residues. The germline CDR1 and CDR2 sequences are SNHLY and FYNNEI. Trimming removed 4 bases at V and 4 bases at J, with 14 bases between. Sequenced by immunoSEQ multiplex PCR; TCRdb stores in-frame clones only, minus some. The sample carries about 79,000 clones, 90% recorded once. The chain couples TRBV2 to TRBJ2-6; D gene uncertain. The receptor comes from an adult with an advanced solid tumor such as melanoma, head and neck, liver or kidney cancer. Sequenced material: CD4+ or CD8+ T cells sorted from blood, taken in a trial of the OX40 agonist ivuxolimab. DNA for the CDR3: TGTGCCAGCAGTGGGCAGTTACTCCACGGGGCCAACGTCCTGACTTTC. It is translated as CASSGQLLHGANVLTF. Full variable domain (outside the CDR3, taken from reference TRBV2 and TRBJ2-6): EPEVTQTPSHQVTQMGQEVILRCVPISNHLYFYWYRQILGQKVEFLVSFYNNEISEKSEIFDDQFSVERPDGSNFTLKIRSTKLEDSAMYFCASSGQLLHGANVLTFGAGSRLTVL.